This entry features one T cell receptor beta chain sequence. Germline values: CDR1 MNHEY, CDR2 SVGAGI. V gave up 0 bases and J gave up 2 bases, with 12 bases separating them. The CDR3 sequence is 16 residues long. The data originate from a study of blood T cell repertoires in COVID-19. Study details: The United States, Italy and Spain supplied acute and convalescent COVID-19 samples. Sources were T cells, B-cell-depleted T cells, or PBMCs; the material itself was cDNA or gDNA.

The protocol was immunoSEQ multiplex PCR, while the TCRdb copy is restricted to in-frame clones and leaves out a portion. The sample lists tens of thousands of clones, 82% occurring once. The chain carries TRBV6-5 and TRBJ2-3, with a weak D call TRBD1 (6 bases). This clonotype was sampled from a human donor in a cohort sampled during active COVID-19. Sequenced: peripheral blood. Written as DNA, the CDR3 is TGTGCCAGCAGTTACTCGGCAGGGGTGGTCACAGATACGCAGTATTTT. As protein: CASSYSAGVVTDTQYF.